This TCR beta chain is drawn from a study of T cell repertoires in ileal Crohn's disease. Background on the study: Less than 40% were active smokers at surgery; median disease duration was roughly eight years.

Trimming took off 4 bases at V and 5 bases at J, with 11 bases between the two ends. The CDR3 has 13 residues. Germline V gives CDR1 KGHSH, CDR2 LQKENI. TCRdb's table, derived via immunoSEQ multiplex PCR, lists solely in-frame clones and lacks some. The repertoire holds some 30,000 clones, with about 81% as singletons. A remark on this clone: What it binds is unknown.

The study, taken as a whole, reports: Clonal expansions were more frequent in active smokers than non-smokers at surgery.

The clonotype originates from an adult with Crohn's disease. This chain joins TRBV18 and TRBJ2-5; D is perhaps TRBD2 (5 bases). The sample was ileal tissue. CDR3 nucleotides: TGTGCCAGCTCACAAGAAACGGGGGAGACCCAGTACTTC. Its protein is CASSQETGETQYF.